Listed below are T cell receptor beta chains from one sample, sequenced in a study of cytomegalovirus exposure and HLA in healthy donors. Here immunoSEQ multiplex PCR was the method, and the copy in TCRdb shows in-frame clones only, minus some. The data hold approximately 160,000 clones, with 84% observed a single time. Sequencing was done on a sample of PBMCs. The receptors were sampled from a boy between 2 and 15 years old in good health and CMV-seronegative. The CDR3 runs from the conserved cysteine through the conserved F or W. The order of the fields is V gene, J gene, CDR3 protein.

>TRBV11-2|TRBJ1-3
CASSGVGTRGGTGNTIYF
>TRBV4-1|TRBJ1-1
CASSQSQTGAEAFF
>TRBV2|TRBJ1-2
CASRPRLNYGYTF
>TRBV30|TRBJ1-5
CAWSSRGQPQHF
>TRBV19|TRBJ1-1
CASSIGAGWRGTEAFF
>TRBV5-1|TRBJ2-6
CASSQPGLSGANVLTF
>TRBV5-1|TRBJ2-3
CASSLDPLAGGGTDTQYF
>TRBV30|.
CAWGVSRVPGNTIYF
>TRBV19|TRBJ2-1
CASSIPPLAYNEQFF
>TRBV5-6|TRBJ1-1
CASSPDSLYSNTEAFF
>TRBV6-5|TRBJ2-2
CASSYSGEAGELFF
>TRBV10-2|TRBJ2-2
CASSRDRPTGELFF
>TRBV6-1|TRBJ1-2
CASSESGNYGYTF
>TRBV5-1|TRBJ2-2
CASSLWGLAGISDTGELFF
>TRBV19|TRBJ2-5
CASSPQAGGGETQYF
>TRBV29-1|TRBJ2-7
CSVETGQGGFDEQYF
>TRBV4-1|TRBJ2-7
CASSQVGIAGGEQYF
>TRBV18|TRBJ2-2
CASSPYTGENTGELFF
>TRBV28|TRBJ2-7
CASSFPWSEQYF
>TRBV4-2|TRBJ2-7
CASSQSGSRGYEQYF
>TRBV30|TRBJ1-3
CAWSEQGNTIYF
>TRBV27|.
CASSLSSGGGYEQYF
>TRBV2|TRBJ2-1
CASREPPRYYNEQFF
>TRBV6-5|TRBJ2-4
CASSEHRDFGDIQYF
>TRBV5-1|TRBJ1-1
CASSFGQGKAFF
>TRBV7-9|TRBJ1-2
CASSITGTGMHGYTF
>TRBV7-8|TRBJ1-3
CASSFGGGSGNTIYF
>TRBV9|TRBJ2-1
CASSPYLGLAGKKEEQFF
>TRBV7-2|TRBJ2-1
CASSPERNYEQFF
>TRBV4-1|TRBJ2-3
CASSQEAVLETDTQYF
>TRBV6-5|TRBJ1-1
CASSYSIGGRGTEAFF
>TRBV6-1|TRBJ2-7
CASRDGLASYEQYF
>TRBV9|TRBJ2-1
CASSIPLAGLAGEGYNEQFF
>TRBV23-1|TRBJ1-2
CASSRQLPGYGYTF
>TRBV5-7|TRBJ2-5
CASSFYSHQETQYF
>TRBV5-4|TRBJ2-4
CACSRDRVGGKNIQYF
>TRBV5-6|TRBJ1-5
CASSRGHSGASNQPQHF
>TRBV6-1|TRBJ1-1
CASSEEVRGTEAFF
>TRBV2|TRBJ1-5
CASSGGVGFEPQHF
>TRBV7-3|TRBJ2-1
CASSPEGTAYYNEQFF
>TRBV19|TRBJ2-7
CASRKQGAFEQYF
>TRBV5-3|TRBJ2-1
CARSGMSGFVNEQFF
>TRBV28|TRBJ1-5
CASSLQAYSNQPQHF
>TRBV28|TRBJ1-5
CASSSTGTADGQPQHF
>TRBV28|TRBJ1-1
CASSLAFRGTEAFF
>TRBV20-1|TRBJ1-1
CSARGATEAFF
>TRBV2|TRBJ1-5
CASSGRDWDSNQPQHF
>TRBV19|TRBJ2-1
CASSDSGGSGDEQFF
>TRBV9|TRBJ2-2
CASSVGTGANTGELFF
>TRBV6-4|TRBJ2-1
CASSEGTSGSNEQFF
>TRBV9|TRBJ1-1
CASSDREGMNTEAFF
>TRBV10-3|TRBJ2-7
CAISESPGVLAYEQYF
>TRBV2|TRBJ2-1
CASRVDRAYNEQFF
>TRBV2|TRBJ2-1
CAGKELAGDNEQFF
>TRBV19|TRBJ2-1
CASSPSLAGVFNEQFF
>TRBV28|TRBJ1-2
CASSPPGLGYGYTF
>TRBV19|TRBJ2-1
CASSRAGRGVLSSYNEQFF